This T cell receptor (beta chain) appears in the sequencing data of a study of vaccination and CD4 T cells after COVID-19. Study context: Two mRNA vaccine doses were given, either BNT162b2 or mRNA-1273. Each control was exposed to a CEFX pool, an HIV-1 Nef pool, or no peptide at all.

The CDR3 is 15 amino acids. V gave up 2 bases and J gave up 1 base, with 11 bases separating them. CDR1 and CDR2 (germline): MNHEY, SVGAGI. The study sequenced cultured CD4+ T cell DNA using the Oncomine TCR Beta short-read assay. One entry per CDR3 protein results from TCRdb running MiXCR on the PCR reads. Of under 25,000 distinct CDR3 sequences in the sample, about 23% were seen once. This clonotype has more than one count but fewer than ten. Its antigen is currently unknown. Treatment of the sample: roughly 10-day PBMC culture with coronavirus spike peptide pools or control peptides (ViraFEST assay). Fresh IL-2 medium was used to replace half of the medium on days 3 and 7. Whole-study results and caveats: SARS-CoV-2-reactive clonotype medians increased from about 20 to 38, not significantly.

This chain joins TRBV6-5 and TRBJ2-5, with a tentative D call TRBD2 (6 bases). This receptor was taken from a human donor with COVID-19. Material: cultured CD4+ T cells from blood. The CDR3 DNA sequence: TGTGCCAGCAGTTACGGCGGAGGGATCCAAGAGACCCAGTACTTC. As protein: CASSYGGGIQETQYF.